This paragraph reports one T cell receptor beta chain. Its antigen remains unidentified. J lost 6 bases, V lost 4 bases, and 5 bases had no gene match. CDR1 is MGHRA, CDR2 YSYEKL, per germline. The length of the CDR3 is 14 residues. This table comes from immunoSEQ multiplex PCR, and its TCRdb copy is limited to in-frame clones, with some not included. The table includes 53,000 or so clones, 80% to 90% detected once. The data stem from a study of radiotherapy plus CTLA-4 blockade in lung cancer. Study results and limitations: Peripheral blood showed expansion of tumor-derived TCR clones after radiotherapy and ipilimumab.

This clonotype was sampled from a human donor with non-small cell lung cancer that progressed on radiotherapy plus ipilimumab. Some clones in this sample may be carry-over from other donors' samples. This chain connects TRBV4-1 to TRBJ2-7, with 11 bases identical to TRBD2. The sequencing here drew on peripheral blood, taken from a patient treated with radiotherapy plus ipilimumab. CDR3 residues: CASSLAGGRVEQYF. CDR3 in DNA: TGCGCCAGCAGCCTAGCGGGGGGGCGGGTCGAGCAGTACTTC.